These 20 T cell receptor beta chains were all obtained from the same sample, sequenced in a study of CD8+CD57+ T cells in acquired aplastic anemia. Researchers used genomic DNA as the template to profile TCR beta VDJ and CDR3. TCRdb re-called the reads through MiXCR, storing one row per CDR3 protein. Found here are about 160,000 distinct CDR3 sequences, 40% to 55% of them singletons; the top ten hold about 2.6%. Patients chosen for sequencing had shown CD8+CD57+ cell expansion by flow cytometry. Material for sequencing was sorted CD4+, CD8+, or CD8+CD57+ T cells (not recorded which) from PBMCs. The receptors derive from a human donor with aplastic anemia.

The rearrangement links TRBV11-3 to TRBJ2-1; D possibly corresponds to TRBD2 (6 bases). The length of the CDR3 is 16 residues. V gave up 1 base and J gave up 5 bases, with 15 bases separating them. The V gene's germline CDR1 is SGHNT and CDR2 YENEEA. CDR3 DNA: TGTGCCAGCAGCTTAGGCGGGACTCAAAAAGACAATGAGCAGTTCTTC. Translation: CASSLGGTQKDNEQFF. Full variable domain (outside the CDR3, taken from reference TRBV11-3 and TRBJ2-1): EAGVVQSPRYKIIEKKQPVAFWCNPISGHNTLYWYLQNLGQGPELLIRYENEEAVDDSQLPKDRFSAERLKGVDSTLKIQPAELGDSAVYLCASSLGGTQKDNEQFFGPGTRLTVL.

The gene calls are TRBV29-1 and TRBJ2-4; the D is unclear. Germline CDR1 is SQVTM and CDR2 is ANQGSEA. The CDR3 runs 13 residues. The germline V and J ends were trimmed by 3 bases and 0 bases, with 6 bases remaining between them. The CDR3 protein is CSVEGLAKNIQYF. In DNA, the CDR3 is TGCAGCGTTGAGGGTCTAGCCAAAAACATTCAGTACTTC.

For this clonotype: A much larger clone sits a single nucleotide away, making a read error possible. The CDR3 spells CASSSPLNSASEQFF. The DNA for the CDR3 is TGCGCCAGCAGCTCCCCCTTAAATAGCGCCAGTGAGCAGTTCTTC. This chain joins TRBV5-1 and TRBJ2-1, with a possible D match to TRBD2 (5 bases). The length of the CDR3 is 15 residues. Germline V gives CDR1 SGHRS, CDR2 YFSETQ. V was pared by 3 bases and J by 9 bases, with 19 bases between.

This clonotype has only one observation. This chain joins TRBV19 and TRBJ2-7; a possible D gene is TRBD2 (5 bases). V shed 3 bases and J shed 12 bases, with 12 bases lying between them. The CDR3 sequence is 11 residues long. CDR1 and CDR2 from the germline V gene are LNHDA and SQIVND (reference sequence). The CDR3 region is CASSMGDVRYF. CDR3 nucleotide sequence: TGTGCCAGTAGTATGGGAGACGTAAGGTACTTC.

This clonotype came up a few times. The V call is TRBV27, the J call TRBJ2-1; D not resolved. This CDR3 comprises 15 residues. The germline V gene encodes CDR1 MNHEY and CDR2 SMNVEV (reference sequence). With 6 bases removed from V and 0 bases from J, the gap between germline ends came to 12 bases. The chain's CDR3 is CASRVVTSSYNEQFF. DNA of the CDR3: TGTGCCAGCAGAGTGGTTACCAGCTCCTACAATGAGCAGTTCTTC.

The chain employs TRBV29-1 and TRBJ1-5, with TRBD1 identical over 8 bases. With V trimmed by 7 bases and J by 7 bases, 9 bases remained unmatched. CDR1 SQVTM and CDR2 ANQGSEA come from the germline V gene. This CDR3 comprises 13 residues. The CDR3 sequence is CSALSGGLQPQHF. CDR3 bases: TGCAGCGCCCTATCAGGGGGCTTGCAGCCCCAGCATTTT.

Worth noting for this clonotype: The junction does not match germline at one end; this may be a read error. J is TRBJ2-7 and V is TRBV5-1; 7 positions match TRBD2. CDR3 length: 14 amino acids. CDR1 and CDR2 (germline): SGHRS, YFSETQ. The CDR3 region is CASSLAGSSYEQYF. CDR3 coding DNA: TGTGCCAGCAGCTTAGCGGGTTCCTCCTACGAGCAGTACTTC.

Note on this clonotype: This clone may be a read error of a much larger clone one base away. Since the CDR3 does not end with the conserved phenylalanine or tryptophan, this likely comes from a read error. The chain joins TRBV5-8 to TRBJ1-1; a weak D match, TRBD1 (5 bases). From germline, CDR1 is SGHTS and CDR2 YDEGEE. Deletions cut 4 bases from V and 1 base from J, with 14 bases between. CDR3 length: 15 amino acids. The CDR3 here is CASSRSGTKNTEAFL. CDR3 nucleotide sequence: TGTGCCAGCAGCCGATCCGGGACTAAGAACACTGAAGCTTTCCTT.

This clonotype was seen only a few times. The chain couples TRBV5-4 to TRBJ2-6; maybe TRBD1 (6 bases). The CDR3 covers 18 residues. Germline V gene sequence: CDR1 SGHNT, CDR2 YYREEE (reference sequence). V was cut by 2 bases and J by 2 bases, with 17 bases left in between. The CDR3 here is CASSLKTGNLPGANVLTF. The CDR3 DNA is TGTGCCAGCAGCTTAAAGACAGGAAACCTGCCTGGGGCCAACGTCCTGACTTTC. Supplemented by reference TRBV5-4 and TRBJ2-6, the full variable domain reads ETGVTQSPTHLIKTRGQQVTLRCSSQSGHNTVSWYQQALGQGPQFIFQYYREEENGRGNFPPRFSGLQFPNYSSELNVNALELDDSALYLCASSLKTGNLPGANVLTFGAGSRLTVL.

J is TRBJ2-5 and V is TRBV6-5; TRBD1 agrees at 11 bases. V shed 4 bases and J 1 base; nucleotides not matched to a gene: 8. The CDR3 covers 17 residues. Germline V gene sequence: CDR1 MNHEY, CDR2 SVGAGI. The CDR3 protein is CASSSDPGQGVQETQYF. CDR3 nucleotides: TGTGCCAGCAGTTCTGACCCGGGACAGGGGGTCCAAGAGACCCAGTACTTC.

This clonotype was picked up many times. This chain connects TRBV12-3 or TRBV12-4 to TRBJ2-1, with D hard to call. V was clipped by 2 bases and J by 2 bases, with 10 bases between them. This CDR3 is 15 amino acids long. The DNA for the CDR3 is TGTGCCAGCAGTTTAAGGTCCGGCCCCTACAATGAGCAGTTCTTC. Encoded protein: CASSLRSGPYNEQFF.

This clonotype was seen ten or more times. The chain couples TRBV5-8 to TRBJ2-2, with 9 nucleotides matching TRBD2. The germline V gene encodes CDR1 SGHTS and CDR2 YDEGEE. The J segment lost 7 bases and the V segment lost 0 bases, leaving 4 bases of the junction unmatched. CDR3 length equals 15 residues. The CDR3: CASSLGGRVGGELFF. The CDR3, as DNA: TGTGCCAGCAGCTTGGGCGGGAGGGTAGGCGGGGAGCTGTTTTTT.

This chain uses TRBV2 with TRBJ2-5, with 11 bases identical to TRBD1. Germline V CDR1 and CDR2: SNHLY, FYNNEI. This CDR3 contains 14 residues. V shed 5 bases and J 3 bases; nucleotides not matched to a gene: 2. The CDR3 reads CASSWDRGEETQYF. CDR3 DNA sequence: TGTGCCAGCAGTTGGGACAGGGGGGAAGAGACCCAGTACTTC.

This sequence joins TRBV5-4 and TRBJ1-2; D remains ambiguous. From germline, CDR1 is SGHNT and CDR2 YYREEE (reference sequence). Trimming cost V 0 bases and J 6 bases, with 9 bases left between them. The CDR3 sequence is 13 residues long. The CDR3 bases are TGTGCCAGCAGCTTGGGGGCGGCCGATGGCTACACCTTC. This codes for CASSLGAADGYTF.

V and J are TRBV4-1 and TRBJ2-1, with a weak D call TRBD2 (5 bases). The V end lost 6 bases, the J end lost 2 bases, and 14 bases lay between the germline ends. Germline-derived CDR1 and CDR2 are MGHRA and YSYEKL. This CDR3 region has 15 residues. DNA for the CDR3: TGCGCCAGCAGTTTCCTAGGGAGAACCTACAATGAGCAGTTCTTC. It encodes CASSFLGRTYNEQFF.

This clonotype was seen a few times. The chain has TRBV28 and TRBJ2-2; D might be TRBD1 (8 bases). Germline V gene lookup returns CDR1 MDHEN and CDR2 SYDVKM. Trimming shortened V by 7 bases and J by 1 base, and 19 bases separated the two germline ends. There are 17 residues in the CDR3. The CDR3 sequence is CASTTYRGGLNTGELFF. The CDR3 region has the DNA TGTGCCAGCACCACTTACAGGGGGGGGCTGAACACCGGGGAGCTGTTTTTT.

Of note for this clonotype: Given a much more abundant clone one base away, this may be a read error. The chain uses TRBV6-1 and TRBJ2-2; weak D call: TRBD2 (5 bases). The germline V and J ends were trimmed by 7 bases and 6 bases, with 12 bases remaining between them. Per the germline V gene, CDR1 is MNHNS and CDR2 is SASEGT. The CDR3 length is 13 residues. CDR3 sequence: CASTQRTPGELFF. DNA for the CDR3: TGTGCCAGCACCCAGCGGACCCCCGGGGAGCTGTTTTTT.

This chain joins TRBV29-1 and TRBJ1-4; a possible D gene is TRBD1 (6 bases). CDR3 size: 12 residues. The germline gives CDR1 SQVTM, CDR2 ANQGSEA. The V and J ends lost 4 bases and 8 bases respectively, with 11 bases between them. The CDR3 is CSVVGGGEKLFF. DNA for the CDR3: TGCAGCGTTGTTGGGGGCGGCGAAAAACTGTTTTTT.

The V call is TRBV19, the J call TRBJ2-3; TRBD2 might be the D (7 bases). CDR3 length: 15 amino acids. Germline assignment: CDR1 LNHDA and CDR2 SQIVND (reference sequence). The V end lost 5 bases, the J end lost 4 bases, and 16 bases lay between the germline ends. CDR3: CASSGWGGAADTQYF. CDR3 in DNA: TGTGCCAGTAGTGGGTGGGGGGGCGCCGCAGATACGCAGTATTTT.

This clonotype was counted only a few times. The V call is TRBV30, the J call TRBJ1-5; tentative D call: TRBD1 (6 bases). V lost 3 bases and J lost 1, with 16 bases in between. Looked up from germline, CDR1 is GTSNPN and CDR2 is SVGIG (reference sequence). The CDR3 has 16 residues. CDR3 DNA: TGTGCCTGGAGCATAAGAGGGGGATTGAGCAATCAGCCCCAGCATTTT. Amino acid sequence: CAWSIRGGLSNQPQHF.